This T cell receptor (beta chain) was sequenced for a study of blood T cell repertoires in COVID-19. Study-level information: The study drew acute and convalescent COVID-19 samples from the United States, Italy and Spain. T cells, B-cell-depleted T cells, or PBMCs supplied cDNA or gDNA.

This CDR3 region has 15 residues. The V and J ends lost 2 bases and 2 bases, in that order; junction bases with no gene match: 6. Germline lookup yields CDR1 ENHRY and CDR2 SYGVKD. Methods used by the authors: Amplified reference gene primers provided the basis for estimating nucleated cell counts. Generated by immunoSEQ multiplex PCR, the TCRdb table keeps only in-frame clones and is missing some. The V and J calls and clone size come from that table; D and trimming were worked out from the DNA. The sample carries some 87,000 clones, about 85% recorded once. The table lists this clone with a few counts.

The sequencing input was peripheral blood. The genes are TRBV10-3 and TRBJ2-7; 7 nucleotides agree with TRBD2. The receptor's source is a woman aged 70 to 79 with active or convalescent COVID-19. The CDR3 is CAISERPAGPYEQYF. CDR3 bases: TGTGCCATCAGTGAGAGGCCAGCGGGGCCCTACGAGCAGTACTTC.